The clone carrying this TCR beta chain was found many times. The CDR3 covers 15 residues. V was shortened by 5 bases and J by 5 bases, with 22 bases between the two germline ends. Germline V lookup: CDR1 SQVTM, CDR2 ANQGSEA. This sample is drawn from a study of T cells in Graves' hyperthyroidism and ophthalmopathy. TCR beta CDR3 sequences were amplified from RNA transcripts. An initial round of RT-PCR targeting the TCR CDR3 relied on the HTBI primer set. TCRdb reprocessed the multiplex PCR reads via MiXCR and lists one record per CDR3 protein. The sample shows about 350,000 distinct CDR3 sequences, 19% of them seen only once. When ophthalmopathy did not progress within 18 months, Graves' hyperthyroidism was considered stable. Among the patients, aged 18 to 65, hyperthyroidism was newly diagnosed and had lasted under 2 months.

Sequenced input: blood. The clonotype originates from a woman aged 18-29 years with Graves' hyperthyroidism. This rearrangement joins TRBV29-1 to TRBJ2-7; D possibly corresponds to TRBD2 (6 bases). This chain's CDR3 is CSVFSPRGGGHEQYF. DNA of the CDR3: TGCAGCGTTTTTTCCCCCCGGGGAGGCGGGCACGAGCAGTACTTC.